The next 5 T cell receptor beta chains were all read from a single sample in a study of tumour-infiltrating T cells in Burkitt lymphoma. Sequenced by immunoSEQ multiplex PCR; TCRdb stores in-frame clones only, minus some. The sample lists about 50,000 clones, around 30% occurring once. Sequenced sample: tumor tissue. The receptors shown here come from a human donor with Burkitt lymphoma.

The chain has TRBV18 and TRBJ2-5; D remains ambiguous. The J call may be incorrect, as the DNA end agrees better with TRBJ2-7. The CDR3 totals 13 residues. The germline CDR1 and CDR2 sequences are KGHSH and LQKENI. CDR3 coding DNA: TGTGCCAGCTCACCACCAGGAGCCTACGAGCAGTACTTC. Protein sequence: CASSPPGAYEQYF.

The genes are TRBV19 and TRBJ2-3; 7 bases align to TRBD1. In germline, CDR1 is LNHDA, CDR2 SQIVND (reference sequence). The CDR3 loop spans 12 amino acids. Trimming at V came to 7 bases and at J to 8 bases, leaving 6 bases not matched to a gene. CDR3 DNA: TGTGCCAGTACGACAGGGCGAGGTACGCAGTATTTT. This gives the protein CASTTGRGTQYF.

The V call is TRBV18, the J call TRBJ1-2; D is unclear. Germline V gene lookup returns CDR1 KGHSH and CDR2 LQKENI. Trimming removed 2 bases from V and 8 bases from J, with 12 bases in between. This CDR3 has 13 residues. CDR3: CASSPGDKGGYTF. The CDR3 DNA sequence: TGTGCCAGCTCACCAGGGGATAAGGGAGGCTACACCTTC.

This clone has a handful of counts. The chain is built from TRBV4-2 and TRBJ1-5; TRBD1 is a possible D gene (5 bases). V was clipped by 6 bases and J by 3 bases, with 12 bases between them. Germline V lookup: CDR1 LGHNA, CDR2 YNFKEQ. This CDR3 spans 14 amino acids. The CDR3 reads CASRGVGINQPQHF. In nucleotides, the CDR3 is TGTGCCAGCAGGGGGGTGGGGATCAATCAGCCCCAGCATTTT.

This clone showed up just a few times. The rearrangement joins TRBV7-2 to TRBJ2-7; perhaps TRBD2 as D (5 bases). The germline V and J ends were trimmed by 4 bases and 2 bases, with 9 bases remaining between them. The CDR3 runs 13 residues. Germline lookup yields CDR1 SGHTA and CDR2 FQGNSA. CDR3: CASSYKAAYEQYF. The CDR3, as DNA: TGTGCCAGCAGCTATAAAGCGGCCTACGAGCAGTACTTC.